The source of this TCR beta chain is a study of Ad26.COV2.S vaccination and SARS-CoV-2 variants. The study's findings and limits: Vaccine and placebo recipients had comparable breadth of non-spike TCRs. Measures of TCR breadth and depth may have fallen short of total T cell responses. Substantial breadth was reported for post-vaccination spike-specific CD8+ and CD4+ T cells.

TCRdb keeps only in-frame clones here, not all; method: immunoSEQ multiplex PCR. This sample has about 350,000 clones, with under 95% found just once. About this clone: The antigen remains unidentified.

The CDR3 is made up of 14 amino acids. Germline V gene lookup returns CDR1 SGDLS and CDR2 YYNGEE. Trimming shortened V by 0 bases and J by 6 bases, and 12 bases separated the two germline ends. The TCR originated in a human donor who had recovered from COVID-19. The material sequenced was peripheral blood, taken after recovery from COVID-19. This chain joins TRBV9 and TRBJ1-1; a weak D match, TRBD1 (5 bases). The CDR3 protein is CASSVEMGVPEAFF. The CDR3 region has the DNA TGTGCCAGCAGCGTAGAGATGGGGGTTCCTGAAGCTTTCTTT.